Sequencing of this T cell receptor beta chain was carried out in a study of blood T cell repertoires in COVID-19. Study details: PBMCs, B-cell-depleted T cells, or T cells provided the cDNA or gDNA that made up the material.

This CDR3 comprises 14 residues. V was pared by 2 bases and J by 7 bases, with 13 bases between. Per germline, CDR1 SGDLS and CDR2 YYNGEE. Authors' analysis steps: Amplification of reference gene primers was used by the study to estimate nucleated cell counts. The data were produced by immunoSEQ multiplex PCR, yet TCRdb's version contains in-frame clones alone and is incomplete. Clone size and V and J calls were adopted from that table, with D and trimming inferred from the DNA. The sample carries about 240,000 clones, approximately 90% recorded once. A single count supports this clone. Sequenced: PBMCs or T cells enriched from blood (not recorded which). The chain uses TRBV9 and TRBJ1-5; D gene unclear. This TCR was recovered from a woman aged 30 to 39 who had recovered from COVID-19. CDR3 DNA sequence: TGTGCCAGCAGCGTCTACGGGGTTGGGCAGCCCCAGCATTTT. It is translated as CASSVYGVGQPQHF.